This passage covers 31 T cell receptor beta chains from one sample sequenced in a study of post-analysis software for immune sequencing data. Study-wide findings and caveats: Controls showed lower frequencies than patients for five TRBV segments, and TRBV5-6, TRBV5-1 and TRBV20-1 were among these.

Unique-molecular-identifier-tagged TCR beta cDNA libraries were used. Using its own MiXCR run on the PCR reads, TCRdb lists one record per CDR3 protein. The repertoire consists of around 770,000 distinct CDR3 sequences, with roughly 46% occurring once and the leading ten covering approximately 5%. Their antigens remain unidentified. Specimen: blood. The origin of the receptors is a girl aged 5-17 years with multiple sclerosis.

This clonotype appeared once. The chain links TRBV9 to TRBJ2-4; possibly TRBD2 for D (5 bases). The DNA end is more similar to TRBJ2-7, so the J call may be wrong. The CDR3 covers 14 residues. Per germline, CDR1 SGDLS and CDR2 YYNGEE. The CDR3 sequence is CASSVGGSGHEQYF. CDR3 sequence (DNA): TGTGCCAGCAGCGTAGGAGGCAGCGGCCACGAGCAGTACTTC.

V usage is TRBV4-1 and J usage is TRBJ1-5; no clear D. Trimming removed 1 base from V and 10 bases from J, with 17 bases in between. Germline V lookup: CDR1 MGHRA, CDR2 YSYEKL. This CDR3 region has 15 residues. The CDR3 nucleotides read TGCGCCAGCAGCCAAGCGGAAACGGTCGGTCAACCCCAGCATTTT. It codes for CASSQAETVGQPQHF.

The chain has TRBV2 and TRBJ1-2; 7 bases align to TRBD1. V was clipped by 4 bases and J by 3 bases; unmatched bases: 14. The CDR3 has 17 amino acids. Germline V gene sequence: CDR1 SNHLY, CDR2 FYNNEI. In nucleotides, the CDR3 is TGTGCCAGCAGTGCCTTGGGACAGCCTCCCGACTACTATGGCTACACCTTC. Translation: CASSALGQPPDYYGYTF.

This clonotype was found a few times. The genes are TRBV7-3 and TRBJ2-1; 10 nucleotides agree with TRBD1. Germline V gene lookup returns CDR1 SGHTA and CDR2 FQGTGA. The CDR3 sequence is 17 residues long. After removal of 5 bases from V and 0 bases from J, the junction contained 7 bases not matched to a gene. CDR3 bases: TGTGCCAGCAGCCCCGACAGGGGGCGAAGCTCCTACAATGAGCAGTTCTTC. Translated, it gives CASSPDRGRSSYNEQFF. The variable domain in full, completed from reference TRBV7-3 and TRBJ2-1, reads GAGVSQTPSNKVTEKGKYVELRCDPISGHTALYWYRQSLGQGPEFLIYFQGTGAADDSGLPNDRFFAVRPEGSVSTLKIQRTERGDSAVYLCASSPDRGRSSYNEQFFGPGTRLTVL.

In DNA form, the CDR3 reads TGCGCCAGCAGCTTTTTTGGGGCTAGCACAGATACGCAGTATTTT. It translates to CASSFFGASTDTQYF. The chain has TRBV5-1 and TRBJ2-3, with a tentative D call TRBD1 (5 bases). The germline CDR1 and CDR2 sequences are SGHRS and YFSETQ. Trimming removed 2 bases from V and 0 bases from J, with 10 bases in between. The CDR3 length is 15 residues. The full variable domain, its missing parts supplied by reference TRBV5-1 and TRBJ2-3, is KAGVTQTPRYLIKTRGQQVTLSCSPISGHRSVSWYQQTPGQGLQFLFEYFSETQRNKGNFPGRFSGRQFSNSRSEMNVSTLELGDSALYLCASSFFGASTDTQYFGPGTRLTVL.

This sequence joins TRBV15 and TRBJ1-5; the match to TRBD1 covers 7 bases. After removal of 1 base from V and 3 bases from J, the junction contained 6 bases not matched to a gene. The germline gives CDR1 LNHNV, CDR2 YYDKDF (reference sequence). The CDR3 runs to 16 residues. CDR3 bases: TGTGCCACCAGCAGAGTGGACAGGTACTACAATCAGCCCCAGCATTTT. It specifies CATSRVDRYYNQPQHF.

The rearrangement uses TRBV28 and TRBJ2-1; D perhaps matches TRBD2 (6 bases). V was trimmed by 4 bases and J by 1 base, leaving 26 bases between them. This CDR3 region has 20 residues. Germline CDR1 reads MDHEN; CDR2 reads SYDVKM. DNA for the CDR3: TGTGCCAGCAGTTACCCTGGGGGACTCGCGCCCCGGCCGTCCTACAATGAGCAGTTCTTC. Protein: CASSYPGGLAPRPSYNEQFF.

This clonotype was detected once. Germline and junction disagree at one end, which may indicate a read error. The V and J genes are TRBV20-1 and TRBJ2-1; possible D gene TRBD1, 5 bases. This CDR3 has 13 residues. Germline CDR1 and CDR2: DFQATT and SNEGSKA (reference sequence). In DNA form, the CDR3 reads TGCAGTAAAGCTACTACAGGTCTTATGGAGCGGTTCTTC. Encoded protein: CSKATTGLMERFF.

This chain uses TRBV6-1 with TRBJ1-2; D is uncertain. There are 14 residues in the CDR3. With 2 bases removed from V and 1 base from J, the gap between germline ends came to 8 bases. From germline, CDR1 is MNHNS and CDR2 SASEGT. The CDR3 nucleotides are TGTGCCAGCAGTGAAATCCCTGATAACTATGGCTACACCTTC. Protein sequence: CASSEIPDNYGYTF.

This sequence joins TRBV6-2 or TRBV6-3 and TRBJ1-4; D not resolved. Germline loops: CDR1 MNHEY, CDR2 SVGEGT. V was clipped by 6 bases and J by 4 bases, with 15 bases between them. The CDR3 contains 15 residues. CDR3 protein: CASSLARRDNEKLFF. The CDR3 nucleotides read TGTGCCAGCAGCCTCGCCAGGAGGGATAATGAAAAACTGTTTTTT.

This clonotype was observed a few times. The gene calls are TRBV4-3 and TRBJ2-5, with D tentatively TRBD1 (6 bases). V lost 1 base and J lost 6, with 12 bases in between. The CDR3 length is 14 residues. Per the germline V gene, CDR1 is LGHNA and CDR2 is YSLEER. The chain's CDR3 is CASSQVGTGQTQYF. CDR3 nucleotide sequence: TGCGCCAGCAGCCAAGTTGGTACAGGGCAGACCCAGTACTTC.

The rearrangement links TRBV7-2 to TRBJ2-7; 8 bases line up with TRBD1. The J call may be wrong; the DNA end is better matched by TRBJ2-5. This CDR3 is built from 14 residues. Germline V gene data show CDR1 as SGHTA and CDR2 as FQGNSA. This CDR3 is CASSLKDREQTQYF. CDR3 in DNA: TGTGCCAGCAGCTTGAAGGACAGGGAACAGACCCAGTACTTC.

The chain couples TRBV10-3 to TRBJ2-7; TRBD1 matches 9 bases. The CDR3 runs to 12 residues. The V and J ends lost 4 bases and 7 bases, in that order; junction bases with no gene match: 2. Germline V gene data show CDR1 as ENHRY and CDR2 as SYGVKD. The CDR3 DNA sequence: TGTGCCATCAGTGGACAGGGGGAGGAGCAGTACTTC. Translation: CAISGQGEEQYF.

CDR3: CASSLGTSRDPYEQYF. Here the CDR3 DNA reads TGTGCCAGCAGCTTGGGAACTAGCCGCGATCCCTACGAGCAGTACTTC. V usage is TRBV5-5 and J usage is TRBJ2-7; tentatively, D is TRBD2 (6 bases). The CDR3 consists of 16 residues. V gave up 0 bases and J gave up 2 bases, with 15 bases separating them. Looked up from germline, CDR1 is SGHKS and CDR2 is YYEKEE (reference sequence).

The chain employs TRBV5-1 and TRBJ2-1, with 9 nucleotides matching TRBD1. Germline loops: CDR1 SGHRS, CDR2 YFSETQ. V shed 4 bases and J 7 bases; nucleotides not matched to a gene: 6. This CDR3 spans 14 amino acids. CDR3 amino acids: CASSTGTGFNEQFF. CDR3 DNA: TGCGCCAGCAGCACCGGGACAGGGTTTAATGAGCAGTTCTTC.

This rearrangement joins TRBV5-1 to TRBJ1-2, with TRBD1 matching over 8 bases. CDR3 length: 14 amino acids. CDR1 is SGHRS, CDR2 YFSETQ, per germline. Trimming at V came to 4 bases and at J to 8 bases, leaving 10 bases not matched to a gene. The CDR3 spells CASSRPDRVEGYTF. The CDR3 DNA is TGCGCCAGCAGCAGACCGGACAGGGTGGAAGGCTACACCTTC. Filled out from reference TRBV5-1 and TRBJ1-2, the complete variable domain reads KAGVTQTPRYLIKTRGQQVTLSCSPISGHRSVSWYQQTPGQGLQFLFEYFSETQRNKGNFPGRFSGRQFSNSRSEMNVSTLELGDSALYLCASSRPDRVEGYTFGSGTRLTVV.

This rearrangement joins TRBV6-6 to TRBJ2-5; tentatively, D is TRBD1 (6 bases). Germline CDR1 reads MNHNY; CDR2 reads SVGAGI (reference sequence). The CDR3 runs 13 residues. The V gene lost 8 bases and the J gene lost 3 bases, with 13 bases spanning the gap. The CDR3 reads CASGLRQEETQYF. The CDR3 DNA reads as TGTGCCAGCGGGCTCCGACAGGAAGAGACCCAGTACTTC.

V is TRBV7-8 and J is TRBJ2-1, with 9 bases fitting TRBD2. The CDR3 totals 14 residues. V lost 5 bases and J lost 8; bases outside the gene matches: 7. CDR1 SGHVS and CDR2 FQNEAQ come from the germline V gene. The CDR3 DNA is TGTGCCAGCAGCCGCCCTAGCGGGATTGATGAGCAGTTCTTC. Protein product: CASSRPSGIDEQFF.

The chain combines TRBV7-3 with TRBJ2-3; 8 bases are a match to TRBD1. Unmatched junction bases numbered 14, after V lost 0 bases and J lost 3 bases. In germline, CDR1 is SGHTA, CDR2 FQGTGA. The CDR3 runs to 19 residues. In nucleotides, the CDR3 is TGTGCCAGCAGCTTAACGGGTCTCGACAGGGGAGAGTGGACAGATACGCAGTATTTT. Protein: CASSLTGLDRGEWTDTQYF.

This clonotype was picked up a small number of times. The chain recombines TRBV20-1 with TRBJ2-5; 8 bases match TRBD2. This CDR3 spans 13 amino acids. The germline gives CDR1 DFQATT, CDR2 SNEGSKA (reference sequence). V lost 3 bases to trimming and J lost 5 bases; unmatched junction nucleotides: 5. CDR3 amino acids: CSASGGDPETQYF. The CDR3 nucleotides are TGCAGTGCTAGCGGGGGGGACCCTGAGACCCAGTACTTC.

This clonotype was seen a few times. J is TRBJ1-1 and V is TRBV3-1, with 8 bases that match TRBD1. The trim removed 4 bases at V and 4 bases at J, leaving 8 bases unmatched. CDR1 and CDR2 from the germline V gene are LGHDT and YNNKEL (reference sequence). The CDR3 has 15 amino acids. The CDR3 sequence: CASSPRQGRVTEAFF. DNA for the CDR3: TGTGCCAGCAGCCCCAGACAGGGGCGGGTCACTGAAGCTTTCTTT.

This clonotype appeared a few times. The chain uses TRBV6-5 and TRBJ2-1, with D maybe TRBD1 (6 bases). There are 13 residues in the CDR3. Trimming removed 6 bases from V and 3 bases from J, with 9 bases in between. Germline values: CDR1 MNHEY, CDR2 SVGAGI. DNA for the CDR3: TGTGCCAGCAGCCACAGGGTCTACAATGAGCAGTTCTTC. It translates to CASSHRVYNEQFF.

The V call is TRBV20-1, the J call TRBJ2-5; D is perhaps TRBD2 (6 bases). CDR3 length: 14 residues. The germline gives CDR1 DFQATT, CDR2 SNEGSKA (reference sequence). Trimming took 3 bases from V and 11 from J, leaving 22 bases between them. CDR3 protein: CSASPVGGTPEQYF. CDR3 DNA sequence: TGCAGTGCTAGTCCAGTCGGCGGGACCCCAGAGCAGTACTTC.

There are a few counts of this clonotype. V and J are TRBV11-2 and TRBJ2-3; the D is unclear. Germline loops: CDR1 SGHAT, CDR2 FQNNGV. V lost 6 bases to trimming and J lost 8 bases, with 15 bases between them. The CDR3 extends over 13 amino acids. CDR3 nucleotide sequence: TGTGCCAGCAGTTCGTCTAGGAGTGGTACGCAGTATTTT. This encodes CASSSSRSGTQYF.

There are a few counts of this clonotype. At one end, the junction sequence differs from germline, possibly due to a read error. This sequence joins TRBV7-7 and TRBJ2-5; tentatively, D is TRBD1 (5 bases). The CDR3 runs 13 residues. Germline loops: CDR1 SSHAT, CDR2 FNYEAQ (reference sequence). CDR3: CASSLNPGETQYF. The CDR3 coding sequence is TGTGCTAGCAGCTTGAACCCAGGGGAGACCCAGTACTTC.

The V call is TRBV7-2, the J call TRBJ2-7; D gene uncertain. The end of the DNA is better explained by TRBJ2-5, so the J call may be wrong. Germline V gene data show CDR1 as SGHTA and CDR2 as FQGNSA. The CDR3 consists of 11 residues. The CDR3 reads CASSLFETQYF. Here the CDR3 DNA reads TGTGCCAGCAGCTTATTCGAGACCCAGTACTTC.

The table lists this clonotype with a few counts. V usage is TRBV12-3 or TRBV12-4 and J usage is TRBJ2-1; 9 bases line up with TRBD1. The V gene end was trimmed by 10 bases and the J gene end by 3 bases; junction bases not matched to a gene: 13. This CDR3 is built from 16 residues. DNA of the CDR3: TGTGCCACCCTCCCGGGGGACAGGGTTGGCTACAATGAGCAGTTCTTC. It encodes CATLPGDRVGYNEQFF.

This chain joins TRBV7-8 and TRBJ2-4; D gene uncertain. The end of the DNA is better explained by TRBJ2-7, so the J call may be wrong. The CDR3 runs to 16 residues. Germline CDR1 SGHVS, CDR2 FQNEAQ. CDR3: CASSSRESTRDYEQYF. CDR3 bases: TGTGCCAGCAGCTCAAGGGAATCCACAAGGGACTACGAGCAGTACTTC.

This sequence joins TRBV20-1 and TRBJ1-4, with D unclear. V lost 2 bases and J lost 8, with 12 bases in between. This CDR3 is built from 13 residues. The germline CDR1 and CDR2 sequences are DFQATT and SNEGSKA (reference sequence). The CDR3 DNA follows: TGCAGTGCTAGAACGGGGTTGGGAGAAAAACTGTTTTTT. This sequence encodes CSARTGLGEKLFF.

This clonotype was counted between two and nine times. This chain uses TRBV3-1 with TRBJ2-5; a possible D gene is TRBD2 (5 bases). Germline CDR1 LGHDT, CDR2 YNNKEL (reference sequence). V gave up 2 bases and J gave up 11 bases, with 12 bases separating them. The CDR3 runs 12 residues. CDR3 DNA: TGTGCCAGCAGCCAACACGGACGAGGGCAGTACTTC. Translating gives CASSQHGRGQYF.

This chain uses TRBV5-1 with TRBJ2-4; D tentatively reads TRBD1 or TRBD2 (5 bases each). The J call is doubtful: the DNA matches TRBJ2-7 better. Germline loops: CDR1 SGHRS, CDR2 YFSETQ. There are 14 residues in the CDR3. The CDR3 DNA follows: TGCGCCAGCAGCTTGGGGGACCGGAACTACGAGCAGTACTTC. Residues: CASSLGDRNYEQYF.